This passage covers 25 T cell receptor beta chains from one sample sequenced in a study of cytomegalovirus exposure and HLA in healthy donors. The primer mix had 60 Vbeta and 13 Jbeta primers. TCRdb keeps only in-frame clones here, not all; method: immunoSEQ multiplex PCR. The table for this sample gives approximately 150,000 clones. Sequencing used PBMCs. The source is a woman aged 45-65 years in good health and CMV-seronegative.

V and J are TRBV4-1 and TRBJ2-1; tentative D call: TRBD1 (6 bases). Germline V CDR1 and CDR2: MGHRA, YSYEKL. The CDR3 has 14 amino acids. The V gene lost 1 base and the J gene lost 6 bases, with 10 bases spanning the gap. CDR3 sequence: CASSQVTRGNEQFF. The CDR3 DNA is TGCGCCAGCAGCCAAGTAACCAGGGGCAATGAGCAGTTCTTC.

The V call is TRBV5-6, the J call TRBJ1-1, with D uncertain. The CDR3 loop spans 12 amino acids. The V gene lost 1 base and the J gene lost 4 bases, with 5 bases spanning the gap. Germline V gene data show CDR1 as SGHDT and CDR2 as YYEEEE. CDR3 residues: CASSLRSTEAFF. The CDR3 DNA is TGTGCCAGCAGCTTGCGCAGCACTGAAGCTTTCTTT.

CDR3 nucleotide sequence: TGTGCCAGCAGAATTAGCGTGAGCTCCTACGAGCAGTACTTC. Translating it yields CASRISVSSYEQYF. The chain joins TRBV27 to TRBJ2-7; the D gene is possibly TRBD2 (5 bases). This CDR3 contains 14 residues. V was clipped by 6 bases and J by 0 bases, with 12 bases between them. Germline loops: CDR1 MNHEY, CDR2 SMNVEV (reference sequence).

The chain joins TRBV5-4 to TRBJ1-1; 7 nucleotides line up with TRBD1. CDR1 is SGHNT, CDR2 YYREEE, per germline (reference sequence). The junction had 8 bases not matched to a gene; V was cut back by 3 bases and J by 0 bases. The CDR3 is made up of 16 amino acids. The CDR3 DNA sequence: TGTGCCAGCAGCTCATGGACAGGATTTATGAACACTGAAGCTTTCTTT. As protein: CASSSWTGFMNTEAFF.

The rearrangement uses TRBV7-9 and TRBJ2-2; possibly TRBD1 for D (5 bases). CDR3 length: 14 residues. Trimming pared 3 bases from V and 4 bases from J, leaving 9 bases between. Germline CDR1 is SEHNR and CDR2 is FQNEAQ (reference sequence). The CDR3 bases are TGTGCCAGCAGCTTCGGACACTTCACCGGGGAGCTGTTTTTT. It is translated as CASSFGHFTGELFF.

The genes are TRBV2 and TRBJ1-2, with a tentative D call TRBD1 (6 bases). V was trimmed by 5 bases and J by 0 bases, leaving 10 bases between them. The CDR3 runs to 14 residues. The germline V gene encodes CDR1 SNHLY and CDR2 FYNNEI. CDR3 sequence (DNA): TGTGCCAGCAGTTCACAGGGAGCTAACTATGGCTACACCTTC. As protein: CASSSQGANYGYTF. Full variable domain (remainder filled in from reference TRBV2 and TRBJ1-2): EPEVTQTPSHQVTQMGQEVILRCVPISNHLYFYWYRQILGQKVEFLVSFYNNEISEKSEIFDDQFSVERPDGSNFTLKIRSTKLEDSAMYFCASSSQGANYGYTFGSGTRLTVV.

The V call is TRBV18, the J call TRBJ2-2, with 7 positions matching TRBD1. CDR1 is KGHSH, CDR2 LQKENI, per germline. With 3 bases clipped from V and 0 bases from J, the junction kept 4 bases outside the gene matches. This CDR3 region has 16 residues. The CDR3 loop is CASSPSGTANTGELFF. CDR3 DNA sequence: TGTGCCAGCTCACCCAGTGGGACAGCGAACACCGGGGAGCTGTTTTTT. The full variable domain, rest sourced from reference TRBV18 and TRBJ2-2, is NAGVMQNPRHLVRRRGQEARLRCSPMKGHSHVYWYRQLPEEGLKFMVYLQKENIIDESGMPKERFSAEFPKEGPSILRIQQVVRGDSAAYFCASSPSGTANTGELFFGEGSRLTVL.

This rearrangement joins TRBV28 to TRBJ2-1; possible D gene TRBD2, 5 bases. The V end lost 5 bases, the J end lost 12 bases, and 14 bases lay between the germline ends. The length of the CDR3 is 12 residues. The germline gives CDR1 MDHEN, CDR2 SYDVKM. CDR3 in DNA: TGTGCCAGCAGTACCTCACTAGTTGCGCAGTTCTTC. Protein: CASSTSLVAQFF.

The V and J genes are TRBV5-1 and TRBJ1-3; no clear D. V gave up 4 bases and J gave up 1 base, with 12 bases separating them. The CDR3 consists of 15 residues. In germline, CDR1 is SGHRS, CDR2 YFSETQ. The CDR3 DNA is TGCGCCAGCAGCGGGCAGGTTGGGTCTGGAAACACCATATATTTT. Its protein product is CASSGQVGSGNTIYF.

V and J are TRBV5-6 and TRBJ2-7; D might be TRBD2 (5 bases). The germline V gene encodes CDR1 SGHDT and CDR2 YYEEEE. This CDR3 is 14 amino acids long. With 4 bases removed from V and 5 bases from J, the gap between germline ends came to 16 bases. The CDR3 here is CASSAGPGVNEQYF. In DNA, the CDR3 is TGTGCCAGCAGCGCAGGACCCGGGGTCAACGAGCAGTACTTC. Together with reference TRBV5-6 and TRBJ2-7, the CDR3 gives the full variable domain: DAGVTQSPTHLIKTRGQQVTLRCSPKSGHDTVSWYQQALGQGPQFIFQYYEEEERQRGNFPDRFSGHQFPNYSSELNVNALLLGDSALYLCASSAGPGVNEQYFGPGTRLTVT.

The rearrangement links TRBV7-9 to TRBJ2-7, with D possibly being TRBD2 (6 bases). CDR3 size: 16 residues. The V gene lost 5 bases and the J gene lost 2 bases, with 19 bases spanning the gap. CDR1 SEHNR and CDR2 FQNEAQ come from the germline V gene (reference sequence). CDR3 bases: TGTGCCAGCAGCCCCTCGGGAGTGGGAACGGCCTACGAGCAGTACTTC. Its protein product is CASSPSGVGTAYEQYF.

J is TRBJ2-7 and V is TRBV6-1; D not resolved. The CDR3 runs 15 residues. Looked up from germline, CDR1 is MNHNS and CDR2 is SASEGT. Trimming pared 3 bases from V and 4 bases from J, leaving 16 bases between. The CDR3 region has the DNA TGTGCCAGCAGTGATCAGGTCGCGACCGGATACGAGCAGTACTTC. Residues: CASSDQVATGYEQYF.

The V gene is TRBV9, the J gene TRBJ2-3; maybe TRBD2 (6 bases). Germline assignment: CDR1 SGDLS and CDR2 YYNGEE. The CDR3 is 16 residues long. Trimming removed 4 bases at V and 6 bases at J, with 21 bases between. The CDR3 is CASSSMVGSRTDTQYF. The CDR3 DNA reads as TGTGCCAGCAGCTCTATGGTCGGGAGTAGGACTGATACGCAGTATTTT.

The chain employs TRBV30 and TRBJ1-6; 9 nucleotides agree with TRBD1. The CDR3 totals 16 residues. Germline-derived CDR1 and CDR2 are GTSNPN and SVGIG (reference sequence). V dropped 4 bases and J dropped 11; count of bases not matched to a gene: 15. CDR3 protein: CAWNLPLGTGTTPLHF. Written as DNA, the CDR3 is TGTGCCTGGAACCTACCCCTAGGGACAGGGACGACACCCCTCCACTTT.

CDR3 DNA sequence: TGTGCCACCAGCAGAAGGGGGCGCCCCGGTTCCGGGGACTATGGCTACACCTTC. It specifies CATSRRGRPGSGDYGYTF. The chain is built from TRBV15 and TRBJ1-2; 7 bases fit TRBD1. This CDR3 is 18 amino acids long. The ends lost 2 bases at V and 3 bases at J; junction bases unmatched: 15. CDR1 and CDR2 from the germline V gene are LNHNV and YYDKDF (reference sequence). Filled out from reference TRBV15 and TRBJ1-2, the complete variable domain reads DAMVIQNPRYQVTQFGKPVTLSCSQTLNHNVMYWYQQKSSQAPKLLFHYYDKDFNNEADTPDNFQSRRPNTSFCFLDIRSPGLGDTAMYLCATSRRGRPGSGDYGYTFGSGTRLTVV.

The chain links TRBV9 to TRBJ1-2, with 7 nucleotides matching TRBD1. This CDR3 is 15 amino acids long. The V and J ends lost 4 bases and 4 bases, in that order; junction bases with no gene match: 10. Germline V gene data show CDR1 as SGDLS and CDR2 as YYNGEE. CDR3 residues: CASSPRQGSGYGYTF. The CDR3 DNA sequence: TGTGCCAGCAGCCCTCGACAGGGTAGTGGCTATGGCTACACCTTC.

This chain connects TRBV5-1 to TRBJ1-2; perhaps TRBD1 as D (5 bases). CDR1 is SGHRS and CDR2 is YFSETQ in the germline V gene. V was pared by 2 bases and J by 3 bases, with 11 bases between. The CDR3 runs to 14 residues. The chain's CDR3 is CASSFKPRDYGYTF. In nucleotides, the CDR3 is TGCGCCAGCAGCTTTAAACCCAGGGACTATGGCTACACCTTC.

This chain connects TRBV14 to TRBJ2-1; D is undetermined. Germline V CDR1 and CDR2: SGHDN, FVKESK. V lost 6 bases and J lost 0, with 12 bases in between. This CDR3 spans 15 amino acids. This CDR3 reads CASSRRASSYNEQFF. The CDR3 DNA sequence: TGTGCCAGCAGTCGGCGCGCTAGCTCCTACAATGAGCAGTTCTTC.

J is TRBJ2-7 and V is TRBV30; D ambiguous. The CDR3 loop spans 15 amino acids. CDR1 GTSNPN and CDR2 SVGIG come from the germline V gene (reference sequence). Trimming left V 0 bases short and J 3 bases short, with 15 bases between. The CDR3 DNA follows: TGTGCCTGGAGTGTAAGTCCCTTGCGGAGCTACGAGCAGTACTTC. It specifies CAWSVSPLRSYEQYF.

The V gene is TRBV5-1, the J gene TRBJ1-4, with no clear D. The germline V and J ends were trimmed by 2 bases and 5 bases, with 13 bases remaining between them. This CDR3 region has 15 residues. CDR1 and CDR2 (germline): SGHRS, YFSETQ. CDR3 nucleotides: TGCGCCAGCAGCTTTACCCGTGGGCCGAATGAAAAACTGTTTTTT. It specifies CASSFTRGPNEKLFF.

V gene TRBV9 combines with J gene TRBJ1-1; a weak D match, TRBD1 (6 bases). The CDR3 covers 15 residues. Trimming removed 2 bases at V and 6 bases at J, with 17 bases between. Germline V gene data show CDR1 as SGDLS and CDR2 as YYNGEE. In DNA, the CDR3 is TGTGCCAGCAGCGTCGGCATAACAGGGTTAGCTGAAGCTTTCTTT. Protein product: CASSVGITGLAEAFF.

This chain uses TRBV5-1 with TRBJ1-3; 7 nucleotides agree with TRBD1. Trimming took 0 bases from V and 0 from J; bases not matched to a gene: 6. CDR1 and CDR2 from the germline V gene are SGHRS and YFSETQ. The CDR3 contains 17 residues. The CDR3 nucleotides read TGCGCCAGCAGCTTGGCCGGGACAGACCTCTCTGGAAACACCATATATTTT. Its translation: CASSLAGTDLSGNTIYF.

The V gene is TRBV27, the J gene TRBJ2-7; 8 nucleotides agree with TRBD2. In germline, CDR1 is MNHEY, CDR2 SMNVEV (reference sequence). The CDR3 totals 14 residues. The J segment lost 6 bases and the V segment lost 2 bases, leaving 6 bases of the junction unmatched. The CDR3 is CASSLGAGGGEQYF. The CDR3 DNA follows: TGTGCCAGCAGTTTAGGGGCGGGAGGAGGCGAGCAGTACTTC.

The CDR3 reads CASSPTETYNEQFF. The CDR3 DNA follows: TGTGCCAGCTCACCAACCGAGACCTACAATGAGCAGTTCTTC. The V gene is TRBV18, the J gene TRBJ2-1; D not resolved. The CDR3 length is 14 residues. Germline V CDR1 and CDR2: KGHSH, LQKENI. V was clipped by 2 bases and J by 2 bases, with 7 bases between them.

CDR3 residues: CAWRSQPGTPDAYEQYF. Here the CDR3 DNA reads TGTGCCTGGAGGTCACAACCAGGGACACCGGACGCCTACGAGCAGTACTTC. The chain uses TRBV30 and TRBJ2-7; TRBD1 is a possible D gene (6 bases). The CDR3 extends over 17 amino acids. Trimming pared 3 bases from V and 2 bases from J, leaving 23 bases between. CDR1 is GTSNPN and CDR2 is SVGIG in the germline V gene (reference sequence).